Detailed here is one T cell receptor beta chain. Its cognate antigen is unknown. This entry is derived from a study of CD8+CD57+ T cells in acquired aplastic anemia. Study-level findings and limits: A significant difference in CD8+ Simpson's diversity between patients and controls was not found.

Selection for sequencing was limited to patients who had shown CD8+CD57+ cell expansion by flow cytometry. Patients had undergone no therapy by the time their blood was sampled. Both TCR beta VDJ combination and CDR3 sequence profiling were carried out. Genomic DNA was the template for this profiling. Each CDR3 protein gets one entry after TCRdb re-called the reads with MiXCR. The profile shows some 170,000 distinct CDR3 sequences, around 63% of them singletons. The sample consisted of sorted CD4+, CD8+, or CD8+CD57+ T cells (not recorded which) from PBMCs. The clonotype comes from a human donor with aplastic anemia.

Written as DNA, the CDR3 is TGTGCCAGCAGCGTAGCCGCGTTGGGACCAATCTCTGGAAACACCATATATTTT. Protein product: CASSVAALGPISGNTIYF. The gene calls are TRBV9 and TRBJ1-3, with a possible D match to TRBD1 (5 bases). V was trimmed by 0 bases and J by 0 bases, leaving 16 bases between them. The CDR3 totals 18 residues. Germline V gene lookup returns CDR1 SGDLS and CDR2 YYNGEE.